The 17 T cell receptor beta chains given below trace back to one sample, sequenced in a study of monozygotic twins with inflammatory bowel disease. For each CDR3 protein, TCRdb gives one entry from its re-call of the 5' RACE reads, without DNA. This table lists about 330,000 distinct CDR3 sequences. Sequenced material: blood. These receptors originate from a human donor with ulcerative colitis or Crohn's disease, or a healthy co-twin of an affected twin (not recorded which).

This chain connects TRBV4-2 to TRBJ2-7; TCRdb lists TRBD1, though no DNA is available to test this call. The CDR3 sequence is 17 residues long. Per the germline V gene, CDR1 is LGHNA and CDR2 is YNFKEQ. This CDR3 reads CASSQHARDGDNYEQYF.

The gene calls are TRBV6-5 and TRBJ2-1; lacking DNA, the TRBD1 call made by TCRdb goes unchecked. This CDR3 has 13 residues. Germline V gene lookup returns CDR1 MNHEY and CDR2 SVGAGI. CDR3 protein: CASSIQGDNEQFF.

The chain has TRBV12-3 or TRBV12-4 and TRBJ2-7; absent DNA, TCRdb's TRBD1 call cannot be checked. This CDR3 spans 14 amino acids. CDR3 loop: CASSKGDRNYEQYF.

J is TRBJ2-3 and V is TRBV5-1; TCRdb picks TRBD2, but there is no DNA to check that call. Germline V gene sequence: CDR1 SGHRS, CDR2 YFSETQ. This CDR3 is 14 amino acids long. The CDR3: CASSWGPGGDTQYF.

J is TRBJ1-4 and V is TRBV7-9; TCRdb gives TRBD1 as the D gene, but with no DNA this cannot be confirmed. Germline V gene sequence: CDR1 SEHNR, CDR2 FQNEAQ (reference sequence). The CDR3 consists of 15 residues. The CDR3 region is CASSLYLSQNEKLFF.

The chain couples TRBV5-1 to TRBJ2-5; TCRdb's D call of TRBD1 is untestable without DNA. Germline V lookup: CDR1 SGHRS, CDR2 YFSETQ. The length of the CDR3 is 17 residues. CDR3 sequence: CASSLGMVEGTQETQYF.

The V and J genes are TRBV20-1 and TRBJ2-5. CDR3 length: 13 residues. The germline V gene has CDR1 DFQATT and CDR2 SNEGSKA (reference sequence). CDR3 sequence reads: CSAKRGSEKTQYF.

The chain uses TRBV5-4 and TRBJ2-5; the TCRdb call, TRBD2, lacks DNA for checking. CDR1 SGHNT and CDR2 YYREEE come from the germline V gene (reference sequence). The CDR3 contains 15 residues. The CDR3 sequence is CASSRLAGDLETQYF. Combining the CDR3 with reference TRBV5-4 and TRBJ2-5 gives the whole variable domain ETGVTQSPTHLIKTRGQQVTLRCSSQSGHNTVSWYQQALGQGPQFIFQYYREEENGRGNFPPRFSGLQFPNYSSELNVNALELDDSALYLCASSRLAGDLETQYFGPGTRLLVL.

This chain uses TRBV28 with TRBJ1-1; TCRdb's D gene call, TRBD1, goes unchecked for lack of DNA. CDR1 and CDR2 (germline): MDHEN, SYDVKM. The CDR3 is 15 residues long. CDR3 amino acids: CASSAKTGVRTEAFF.

The genes are TRBV18 and TRBJ1-1. The CDR3 spans 15 residues. The germline V gene encodes CDR1 KGHSH and CDR2 LQKENI. The CDR3 loop is CASSPPHSVNTEAFF.

The V gene is TRBV7-2, the J gene TRBJ2-7; TCRdb designates TRBD2, a call that cannot be tested without DNA. From germline, CDR1 is SGHTA and CDR2 FQGNSA. The CDR3 extends over 14 amino acids. CDR3 protein: CASSLAEGTGEQYF.

The chain links TRBV2 to TRBJ2-1; TCRdb indicates TRBD2, and absent DNA this call remains unverified. Germline CDR1 and CDR2: SNHLY and FYNNEI. This CDR3 spans 15 amino acids. CDR3: CASRFPSGGRNEQFF. Looking up the rest from reference TRBV2 and TRBJ2-1 gives the full variable domain: EPEVTQTPSHQVTQMGQEVILRCVPISNHLYFYWYRQILGQKVEFLVSFYNNEISEKSEIFDDQFSVERPDGSNFTLKIRSTKLEDSAMYFCASRFPSGGRNEQFFGPGTRLTVL.

The V call is TRBV20-1, the J call TRBJ2-5. This CDR3 is built from 15 residues. Germline V gene lookup returns CDR1 DFQATT and CDR2 SNEGSKA (reference sequence). The chain's CDR3 is CSAREGSFVGETQYF.

J is TRBJ1-5 and V is TRBV20-1. Per the germline V gene, CDR1 is DFQATT and CDR2 is SNEGSKA (reference sequence). This CDR3 comprises 14 residues. This CDR3 is CSATWGRGQGPQHF.

V usage is TRBV7-6 and J usage is TRBJ2-5; absent DNA, TCRdb's TRBD1 call cannot be checked. Per germline, CDR1 SGHVS and CDR2 FNYEAQ. The CDR3 runs to 19 residues. The CDR3 protein is CASSSNRRIKGIHQETQYF.

The CDR3 region is CASSQVPSRADTQYF. The V and J genes are TRBV4-1 and TRBJ2-3; the TRBD2 assignment by TCRdb is unverifiable without DNA. The CDR3 covers 15 residues. In germline, CDR1 is MGHRA, CDR2 YSYEKL.

This chain uses TRBV2 with TRBJ2-7. Germline loops: CDR1 SNHLY, CDR2 FYNNEI. The CDR3 spans 12 residues. CDR3 residues: CASSRRYYEQYF.